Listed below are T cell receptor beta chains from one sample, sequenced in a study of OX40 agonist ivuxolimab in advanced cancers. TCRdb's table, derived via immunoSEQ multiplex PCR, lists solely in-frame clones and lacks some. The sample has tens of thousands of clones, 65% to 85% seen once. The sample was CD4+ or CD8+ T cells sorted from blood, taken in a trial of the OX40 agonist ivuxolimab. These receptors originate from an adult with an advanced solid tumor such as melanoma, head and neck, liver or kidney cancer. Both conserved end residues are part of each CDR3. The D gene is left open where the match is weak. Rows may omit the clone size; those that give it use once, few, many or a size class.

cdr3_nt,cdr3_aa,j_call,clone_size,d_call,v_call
TGTGCCAGCAGCGAGGCCCCCGGGACTATATACAATGAGCAGTTCTTC,CASSEAPGTIYNEQFF,TRBJ2-1,.,TRBD2,TRBV7-9
TGCGCCAGCAGCTGGGGCCGTCGGGGTGGTACGGGCTACACCTTC,CASSWGRRGGTGYTF,TRBJ1-2,once,.,TRBV5-1
TGTGCCAGCAGCTTGGTGACAGGTCCCACAGATACGCAGTATTTT,CASSLVTGPTDTQYF,TRBJ2-3,.,.,TRBV5-6
TGTGCCAGTAGCCGGACAGGGGGAGAGATCGGGGAGCTGTTTTTT,CASSRTGGEIGELFF,TRBJ2-2,.,TRBD1,TRBV19
TGTGCCAGCAGTTCTACAGGGGGAGGATCCTATAATTCACCCCTCCACTTT,CASSSTGGGSYNSPLHF,TRBJ1-6,few,TRBD1,TRBV2
TGTGCCAGCAGCCTTCAAGTAGACACTGAAGCTTTCTTT,CASSLQVDTEAFF,TRBJ1-1,.,.,TRBV14
TGTGCCTGGAGTGTACGGGCCGGGGGTGGCAATCAGCCCCAGCATTTT,CAWSVRAGGGNQPQHF,TRBJ1-5,.,.,TRBV30
TGCAGTGCTAGAGCGGGGACTGAAGCTTTCTTT,CSARAGTEAFF,TRBJ1-1,.,.,TRBV20-1
TGTGCCAGCAGTGGGGGACAGGGTTTGTTAGCTTTCTTT,CASSGGQGLLAFF,TRBJ1-1,.,TRBD1,TRBV2
TGTGCCAGCAGCTTAGGGGGGACCGCCGGGCCAAATCAGCCCCAGCATTTT,CASSLGGTAGPNQPQHF,TRBJ1-5,.,.,TRBV7-9
TGTGCCAGCAGTGACAGGTACTATGGCTACACCTTC,CASSDRYYGYTF,TRBJ1-2,.,.,TRBV2
TGTGCCAGCTCACCCGGTCCACAAGAGACCCAGTACTTC,CASSPGPQETQYF,TRBJ2-5,.,.,TRBV18
TGTGCCAGCAGCATAAAGGGGACTAGCGGGAACAATGAGCAGTTCTTC,CASSIKGTSGNNEQFF,TRBJ2-1,.,TRBD2,TRBV7-9
TGTGCCAGCAGCTTACTGTCAGAGAATTCACCCCTCCACTTT,CASSLLSENSPLHF,TRBJ1-6,.,.,TRBV11-2
TGTGCCAGCAGTGAAGGGGCCCCCTACGAGCAGTACTTC,CASSEGAPYEQYF,TRBJ2-7,few,.,TRBV6-1
TGTGCCAGCAGTGAAGAAGGGGGCGATGGCTACACCTTC,CASSEEGGDGYTF,TRBJ1-2,.,TRBD1,TRBV2
TGTGCCAGCACGGACGGGGCGAGCTCCTACGAGCAGTACTTC,CASTDGASSYEQYF,TRBJ2-7,.,.,TRBV28
TGTGCCAGCAGCTTAACCGGCCGCGGGAACACCGGGGAGCTGTTTTTT,CASSLTGRGNTGELFF,TRBJ2-2,.,.,TRBV7-3
TGTGCCAGCAGCTCCCAGGGGGGGATCTACAATGAGCAGTTCTTC,CASSSQGGIYNEQFF,TRBJ2-1,.,.,TRBV7-9
TGTGCCAGCAGTGAAGGGACAGCTCTGGGGGCCAACGTCCTGACTTTC,CASSEGTALGANVLTF,TRBJ2-6,few,.,TRBV6-1
TGTGCCAGCAGCACCAGGACAGGGGACGGGGAGCTGTTTTTT,CASSTRTGDGELFF,TRBJ2-2,.,TRBD1,TRBV6-4
TGTGCCAGCAGCTCAGACAGGGTTACAACGAACACTGAAGCTTTCTTT,CASSSDRVTTNTEAFF,TRBJ1-1,.,TRBD1,TRBV7-9
TGTGCCAGCAGCTTTACAGGAGGCTCCGGGGAGCTGTTTTTT,CASSFTGGSGELFF,TRBJ2-2,.,.,TRBV11-2
TGTGCCAGCAGTGAACCCTGGGACAACGGGGAGCTGTTTTTT,CASSEPWDNGELFF,TRBJ2-2,.,.,TRBV25-1
TGCGCCAGCAGCCAGGGACTAGGAAACACCATATATTTT,CASSQGLGNTIYF,TRBJ1-3,.,.,TRBV4-3
TGTGCCACCAGTACAGGACAGGGAGCCCGAAACACCATATATTTT,CATSTGQGARNTIYF,TRBJ1-3,.,TRBD1,TRBV15
TGTGCCAGCAGCTGGCGGGGGGTCGGGGAAGAGACCCAGTACTTC,CASSWRGVGEETQYF,TRBJ2-5,.,TRBD2,TRBV5-5
TGTGCCAGCAGTTCTCCCTTTGAGCCGACGCAGTACTTC,CASSSPFEPTQYF,TRBJ2-7,.,.,TRBV27
TGTGCCAGCAGTGCCCCGGACAGAATCATTAACTACGAGCAGTACTTC,CASSAPDRIINYEQYF,TRBJ2-7,.,.,TRBV6-4
TGTGCCAGCAGCTTAGAGAGGACTAGGAATGAGCAGTTCTTC,CASSLERTRNEQFF,TRBJ2-1,.,TRBD2,TRBV11-2
TGTGCCAGCAGCCGTGGGACAGGGGGCCTCCGGGTCAACGTCCTGACTTTC,CASSRGTGGLRVNVLTF,TRBJ2-6,.,TRBD1,TRBV28
TGCGCCAGCAGCCAGTCCACAGGGGTGACGAGCGGGGTAGGTCCCGTGCAGTACTTC,CASSQSTGVTSGVGPVQYF,TRBJ2-7,.,.,TRBV4-1
TGTGCCAGCAGTAGAAAGACCTATGGCTACACCTTC,CASSRKTYGYTF,TRBJ1-2,.,.,TRBV6-5
TGTGCCAGCAGCCAACGACTGTCCGGGACAGGGGATGAAAAACTGTTTTTT,CASSQRLSGTGDEKLFF,TRBJ1-4,.,TRBD1,TRBV4-2
TGTGCCAGCAGCTTAAGTTCGCAGTTGGGTGTGAAGGATACGCAGTATTTT,CASSLSSQLGVKDTQYF,TRBJ2-3,.,.,TRBV7-9
TGTGCCAGCAGCCAGGGACAGGGCGCAATAAAGTTCTCCTACGAGCAGTACTTC,CASSQGQGAIKFSYEQYF,TRBJ2-7,.,TRBD1,TRBV4-2
TGTGCCAGCAGTTTAGCGGGGTATGGCTACACCTTC,CASSLAGYGYTF,TRBJ1-2,.,.,TRBV27
TGTGCCAGCAGCCCCCAGGTAGGGGATTCAACTAATGAAAAACTGTTTTTT,CASSPQVGDSTNEKLFF,TRBJ1-4,.,.,TRBV5-5
TGCGCCAGCAGTCAAAGGGGTGGCGGCAATCAGCCCCAGCATTTT,CASSQRGGGNQPQHF,TRBJ1-5,.,.,TRBV23-1
TGTGCCAGCAGCTTCAGACAGGGGGCCTCCTATGGCTACACCTTC,CASSFRQGASYGYTF,TRBJ1-2,.,TRBD1,TRBV5-4
TGTGCCAGCAGCCTCGGGACTAGCGGGGGGTTAGGGGAGCAGTTCTTC,CASSLGTSGGLGEQFF,TRBJ2-1,.,TRBD2,TRBV5-4
TGTGCCAGTAGTACCCAGGGAGGAACTGAAGCTTTCTTT,CASSTQGGTEAFF,TRBJ1-1,.,.,TRBV19
TGTGCCAGCAGCTCCGGGAGGTACAGGGCGGTAGAGACCCAGTACTTC,CASSSGRYRAVETQYF,TRBJ2-5,few,.,TRBV11-2
TGTGCCAGCAGCCAAGGCAGGTTGAAAGCTAACTATGGCTACACCTTC,CASSQGRLKANYGYTF,TRBJ1-2,.,.,TRBV14
TGTGCCAGCAGCTTTCGCAGGGGCCTTAACTATGGCTACACCTTC,CASSFRRGLNYGYTF,TRBJ1-2,.,.,TRBV14
TGTGCCAGCAGGGGGACAAGCTCCTACGAGCAGTACTTC,CASRGTSSYEQYF,TRBJ2-7,.,.,TRBV25-1
TGTGCCGGCCCCGGGACAGGCGATTCACCCCTCCACTTT,CAGPGTGDSPLHF,TRBJ1-6,.,TRBD1,TRBV30
TGTGCCAGTAACGGGGTAGAACAGCCCCAGCATTTT,CASNGVEQPQHF,TRBJ1-5,.,.,TRBV19
TGTGCCAGCAGCGGCAAGGCTAGCGGCACCCAGTACTTC,CASSGKASGTQYF,TRBJ2-5,.,TRBD2,TRBV7-7
TGTGCCAGCACCGCAGGACGGAACCAAGAGACCCAGTACTTC,CASTAGRNQETQYF,TRBJ2-5,.,.,TRBV2
TGCGCCAGCAGTCAATCGGGACAGTCTCCGGACGAGCAGTACTTC,CASSQSGQSPDEQYF,TRBJ2-7,.,TRBD1,TRBV23-1
TGTGCCAGCAGCTTAGAGGCCCAGCCCCAGCATTTT,CASSLEAQPQHF,TRBJ1-5,.,.,TRBV7-9
TGTGCCAGCAGCTTAAACGGGGACAGGGGGCACTATGGCTACACCTTC,CASSLNGDRGHYGYTF,TRBJ1-2,.,TRBD1,TRBV7-9
TGTGCCAGCAGGGCTTGGTATACGCAGTATTTT,CASRAWYTQYF,TRBJ2-3,.,.,TRBV28
TGCGCCAGCAGCTTGGCCCCTGGACAGGGATTATCCTACGAGCAGTACTTC,CASSLAPGQGLSYEQYF,TRBJ2-7,.,TRBD1,TRBV5-1